These T cell receptor beta chains were read from a single sample in a study of T cell responses to AZD1222 COVID-19 vaccine. Profiling relied on immunoSEQ multiplex PCR, and the TCRdb table lists in-frame clones only, not all of them. The data contain roughly 87,000 clones, about 88% of them seen just once; the ten biggest clones take up just over 5.5%. Sequenced here: peripheral blood, sampled 28 days after the second AZD1222 dose. These receptor sequences come from an adult who received the AZD1222 COVID-19 vaccine. The CDR3 runs from the conserved cysteine through the conserved F or W. D genes are given only for firm matches. Only some rows state a clone size, as once, few, many or a class for expanded clones.

. | TRBJ1-3 | TRBV30 | . | TGTGCCTGGAGCGGAAACACCATATATTTT | CAWSGNTIYF
. | TRBJ1-2 | TRBV3-1/TRBV3-2 | . | TGTGCCAGCAGTCGACCGGGACATAATATCCATGGCTACACCTTC | CASSRPGHNIHGYTF
. | TRBJ1-1 | TRBV5-1 | . | TGCGCCAGCAGCTTGGCAGGGGCGAGCACTGAAGCTTTCTTT | CASSLAGASTEAFF
. | TRBJ2-3 | TRBV7-3 | . | TGTGCCAGCAGCCCCCACGGGACTCCAGGGGATACGCAGTATTTT | CASSPHGTPGDTQYF
once | TRBJ2-3 | TRBV7-3 | TRBD2 | TGTGCCAGCAGTTCCGGACTAGCGGGGGGAGATACGCAGTATTTT | CASSSGLAGGDTQYF
. | TRBJ1-2 | TRBV7-9 | . | TGTGCCAGCAGCTTAGCGATCAACACCTATGGCTACACCTTC | CASSLAINTYGYTF
. | TRBJ1-5 | TRBV11-2 | TRBD1 | TGTGCCAGCAGCCACCCAGACAGGGTCAGCAATCAGCCCCAGCATTTT | CASSHPDRVSNQPQHF
. | TRBJ2-7 | TRBV11-2 | . | TGTGCCAGCAGCTTAATGACAGGTGGGACCTACGAGCAGTACTTC | CASSLMTGGTYEQYF
. | TRBJ1-5 | TRBV28 | . | TGTGCCAGCACGTCAAACAATCAGCCCCAGCATTTT | CASTSNNQPQHF
. | TRBJ1-1 | TRBV15 | TRBD1 | TGTGCCACCAGTTCAGGGGGCGCTAGGAACACTGAAGCTTTCTTT | CATSSGGARNTEAFF
few | TRBJ1-1 | TRBV19 | TRBD1 | TGTGCCAGTAGTCCTTTTGGGACAGGGCGGGCTTTCTTT | CASSPFGTGRAFF
. | TRBJ1-3 | TRBV5-1 | TRBD1 | TGCGCCAGCAGCTTGCAGACAGGGGGAGGAAACACCATATATTTT | CASSLQTGGGNTIYF
. | TRBJ1-1 | TRBV10-3 | . | TGTGCCGCCAGGGGATCGACCGGCACTGAAGCTTTCTTT | CAARGSTGTEAFF
. | TRBJ1-1 | TRBV6-1 | . | TGTGCCAGCAGTGAGGGGGTGAGGCGCGCTGAAGCTTTCTTT | CASSEGVRRAEAFF
. | TRBJ1-1 | TRBV20-1 | . | TGCAGTGCCCCGACAGGACTCATCTTGGTCTTT | CSAPTGLILVF
. | TRBJ1-3 | TRBV5-5 | . | TGTGCCAGCAGCTTAGACTTGACCAGCTCTGGAAACACCATATATTTT | CASSLDLTSSGNTIYF
. | TRBJ2-3 | TRBV3-1/TRBV3-2 | TRBD1 | TGTGCCAGCAGCTACGAACAACGGACAGGGGGCGCATGGACAGATACGCAGTATTTT | CASSYEQRTGGAWTDTQYF
. | TRBJ1-1 | TRBV12-3/TRBV12-4 | TRBD1 | TGTGCCAGCAGTTGGGGACAGCTTGAAGCTTTCTTT | CASSWGQLEAFF
. | TRBJ2-5 | TRBV7-2 | TRBD1 | TGTGCCAGCAGGTATTTCCAGGGGACAGGAGAGACCCAGTACTTC | CASRYFQGTGETQYF
. | TRBJ1-2 | TRBV7-8 | . | TGTGCCAGCAGCTTATGGGGCGATAATGGCTACACCTTC | CASSLWGDNGYTF
. | TRBJ1-5 | TRBV6-1 | . | TGTGCCAGCAGTTATCAGGGGACATTCAAGCCCCAGCATTTT | CASSYQGTFKPQHF
. | TRBJ2-3 | TRBV7-8 | . | TGTGCCAGCAGCTTACGGGGCGCCATAGACCATACTAGCATCGGTACGCAGTATTTT | CASSLRGAIDHTSIGTQYF
. | TRBJ1-1 | TRBV18 | . | TGTGCCAGCTCACCAAACCCCCCTCAGAACACTGAAGCTTTCTTT | CASSPNPPQNTEAFF
. | TRBJ1-5 | TRBV19 | . | TGTGCCAGTAGCACTTTGTTTAGGACGGATAGCAATCAGCCCCAGCATTTT | CASSTLFRTDSNQPQHF
. | TRBJ1-2 | TRBV20-1 | . | TGCAGTGCTAGTATGGGCCGCTATGGCTACACCTTC | CSASMGRYGYTF
. | TRBJ1-2 | TRBV16 | TRBD1 | TGTGCCAGCAGCCATGGGACAGGGGACTATGGCTACACCTTC | CASSHGTGDYGYTF
. | TRBJ1-6 | TRBV5-5 | TRBD1 | TGTGCCAGCAGGTCCGAGACAGGGTATAATTCACCCCTCCACTTT | CASRSETGYNSPLHF
. | TRBJ2-7 | TRBV12-3/TRBV12-4 | . | TGTGCCAGCAGAAAGACTGGGACCTACGAGCAGTACTTC | CASRKTGTYEQYF
. | TRBJ1-5 | TRBV10-3 | . | TGTGCCATCAGTGAGTTGAGCAGGGAGGCTAGCAATCAGCCCCAGCATTTT | CAISELSREASNQPQHF
. | TRBJ2-7 | TRBV19 | . | TGTGCCAGCCTCCACGGGGCGAAGCAGTACTTC | CASLHGAKQYF
few | TRBJ1-1 | TRBV5-6 | . | TGTGCCAGCAGCCGCTCGGCCACTGAAGCTTTCTTT | CASSRSATEAFF
. | TRBJ2-2 | TRBV9 | . | TGTGCCAGCAGCGTAGGTTCGTCCGGGGAGCTGTTTTTT | CASSVGSSGELFF
. | TRBJ2-7 | TRBV7-9 | . | TGTGCCAGCAGCCCTACGGACAGAATATCCTACGAGCAGTACTTC | CASSPTDRISYEQYF
. | TRBJ1-2 | TRBV9 | TRBD1 | TGTGCCAGCAGCTCACCATCCGGGACAGGGCTTTATGGCTACACCTTC | CASSSPSGTGLYGYTF
. | TRBJ1-1 | TRBV28 | TRBD1 | TGTGCCAGCAGCCCGGACAGGGAGGTCACTGAAGCTTTCTTT | CASSPDREVTEAFF
. | TRBJ1-5 | TRBV19 | . | TGTGCCAGTAGTATATCGGCCGGGACAAGCAATCAGCCCCAGCATTTT | CASSISAGTSNQPQHF
once | TRBJ2-7 | TRBV10-1 | . | TGCGCCAGCAGTGAGGTCCCCGGACTCGAGCAGTACTTC | CASSEVPGLEQYF
once | TRBJ1-1 | TRBV12-3/TRBV12-4 | . | TGTGCCAGCACCACAGGGCTTCGCACTGAAGCTTTCTTT | CASTTGLRTEAFF
. | TRBJ1-3 | TRBV27 | TRBD1 | TGTGCCAGCAGTCTTCAGGGGGGATCTGGAAACACCATATATTTT | CASSLQGGSGNTIYF
. | TRBJ2-5 | TRBV4-1 | TRBD2 | TGCGCCAGCAGCCCACGGGGCGCGGGGGGGCCGGGTGGCCAAGAGACCCAGTACTTC | CASSPRGAGGPGGQETQYF
. | TRBJ1-4 | TRBV5-1 | TRBD1 | TGCGCCAGCAGCACGGACAGGGGCTATGAAAAACTGTTTTTT | CASSTDRGYEKLFF
. | TRBJ2-1 | TRBV18 | TRBD2 | TGTGCCAGCTCACCGGTTGGGGGGGGATACAATGAGCAGTTCTTC | CASSPVGGGYNEQFF
. | TRBJ2-7 | TRBV5-5 | . | TGTGCCAGCAGCCCCGGGGCGGGCTACGAGCAGTACTTC | CASSPGAGYEQYF
once | TRBJ1-2 | TRBV19 | . | TGTGCCACCGAGGGGACGGTTTATGGCTACACCTTC | CATEGTVYGYTF
once | TRBJ1-5 | TRBV18 | TRBD1 | TGTGCCAGCTCACTTTCCGCGGGACAGGGGGGTAGCAATCAGCCCCAGCATTTT | CASSLSAGQGGSNQPQHF
once | TRBJ1-1 | TRBV7-9 | . | TGTGCCAGCAGCTTAGGACGTTTTATGCAGGACACTGAAGCTTTCTTT | CASSLGRFMQDTEAFF